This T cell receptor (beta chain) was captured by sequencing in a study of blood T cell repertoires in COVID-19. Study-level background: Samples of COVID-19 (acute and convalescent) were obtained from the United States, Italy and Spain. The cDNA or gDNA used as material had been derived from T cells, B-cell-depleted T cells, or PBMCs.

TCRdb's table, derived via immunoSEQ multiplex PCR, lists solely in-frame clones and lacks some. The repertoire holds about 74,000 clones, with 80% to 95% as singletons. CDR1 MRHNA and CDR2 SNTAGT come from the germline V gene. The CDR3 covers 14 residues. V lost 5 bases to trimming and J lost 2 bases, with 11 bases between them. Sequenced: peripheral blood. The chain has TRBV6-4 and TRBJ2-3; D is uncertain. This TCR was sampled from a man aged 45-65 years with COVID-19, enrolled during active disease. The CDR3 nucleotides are TGTGCCAGCAGTCGAGACTGGAACACAGATACGCAGTATTTT. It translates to CASSRDWNTDTQYF.